This T cell receptor beta chain was obtained from a study of Siglec-9 on CD8 T cells in melanoma. Findings and limits, study-wide: An effector memory CD8+ T-cell subset seemingly accumulating in melanoma was reportedly marked and regulated by Siglec-9.

Clones were sequenced by immunoSEQ multiplex PCR, and TCRdb holds only the in-frame ones, with some missing. The sample lists about 36,000 clones; 80% to 85% were seen once. The CDR3 runs to 14 residues. V lost 1 base and J 5 bases, leaving 9 bases between the germline ends. The V gene's germline CDR1 is MNHNY and CDR2 SVGAGI (reference sequence). Concerning this clone itself: The target antigen is unknown.

Material for sequencing was Siglec-9- CD8+ T cells sorted from blood. The receptor was derived from a human donor in good health. This sequence joins TRBV6-6 and TRBJ1-5; D gene ambiguous. CDR3 amino acids: CASSYWREDQPQHF. The DNA for the CDR3 is TGTGCCAGCAGTTACTGGAGGGAAGATCAGCCCCAGCATTTT.